Described below is a single T cell receptor (beta chain) sequence and its context. As handled by the study authors: Quantification of nucleated cells was approximated via reference gene primer amplification. Some clones are missing from TCRdb's copy, which holds only in-frame ones; the method was immunoSEQ multiplex PCR. V and J calls and clone size are given by that table; D and trimming were obtained from the DNA. Here the sample spans approximately 230,000 clones, more than 75% being singletons. This entry comes from a study of blood T cell repertoires in COVID-19. This TCR was recovered from a man aged 35-49 years who had recovered from COVID-19. The sequenced sample consisted of PBMCs or T cells enriched from blood (not recorded which).

CDR3 region: CASSYSGDSGELFF. In DNA form, the CDR3 reads TGTGCCAGCAGTTACTCTGGGGACTCCGGGGAGCTGTTTTTT. The gene calls are TRBV6-6 and TRBJ2-2, with D maybe TRBD2 (6 bases). CDR1 and CDR2 (germline): MNHNY, SVGAGI (reference sequence). The length of the CDR3 is 14 residues. The ends were cut back, 0 bases at V and 6 bases at J, with 8 bases in the middle.